This T cell receptor beta chain was obtained from a study of T-cell memory formation after mild COVID-19. Regarding the study as a whole: For contracting clones, CD4+ ones sat mainly in CM and EM, CD8+ in EMRA.

TCR alpha and TCR beta cDNA libraries carrying sample barcodes and UMIs were produced by 5'RACE using constant-segment primers. TCRdb re-called the 5' RACE reads through MiXCR, storing one row per CDR3 protein. The sample lists more than 120,000 distinct CDR3 sequences, roughly 19% occurring once. The CDR3 runs to 15 residues. V lost 1 base to trimming and J lost 0 bases, with 7 bases between them. Germline assignment: CDR1 SGDLS and CDR2 YYNGEE. Turning to this clonotype: Its cognate antigen is unknown.

The sequence derives from an adult woman who had mild COVID-19 (a few samples of this study predate the infection). Cell type and time point are not known. The sequencing input was PBMCs or a T cell subset sorted from them (not recorded which). The V gene is TRBV9, the J gene TRBJ2-2; no clear D. The CDR3 region is CASSVRSANTGELFF. The CDR3 DNA reads as TGTGCCAGCAGCGTAAGGTCTGCGAACACCGGGGAGCTGTTTTTT.